This passage covers 26 T cell receptor beta chains from one sample sequenced in a study of cytomegalovirus exposure and HLA in healthy donors. PCR was performed using 60 Vbeta and 13 Jbeta primers. Produced via immunoSEQ multiplex PCR; TCRdb's table is partial and in-frame only. In total, the table holds about 120,000 clones. Sequences were obtained from PBMCs. Receptor source: a young man in good health and CMV-seronegative.

This sequence joins TRBV10-3 and TRBJ2-3; TRBD1 matches 7 bases. V was pared by 11 bases and J by 6 bases, with 14 bases of the junction left unmatched. Germline V lookup: CDR1 ENHRY, CDR2 SYGVKD. This CDR3 region has 14 residues. CDR3 DNA sequence: TGTGCCCTCAAGGTAGATCAGGGGGACGATACGCAGTATTTT. Residues: CALKVDQGDDTQYF.

The V and J genes are TRBV30 and TRBJ2-7; unclear D gene. The germline V gene has CDR1 GTSNPN and CDR2 SVGIG (reference sequence). V lost 5 bases and J lost 2, with 10 bases in between. This CDR3 is built from 12 residues. CDR3 in DNA: TGTGCCTGGGCCGAGGTAACCTACGAGCAGTACTTC. Amino acid sequence: CAWAEVTYEQYF. The entire variable domain, with the rest obtained from reference TRBV30 and TRBJ2-7, is as follows: SQTIHQWPATLVQPVGSPLSLECTVEGTSNPNLYWYRQAAGRGLQLLFYSVGIGQISSEVPQNLSASRPQDRQFILSSKKLLLSDSGFYLCAWAEVTYEQYFGPGTRLTVT.

The rearrangement uses TRBV7-9 and TRBJ1-1, with TRBD1 as a possible D gene (6 bases). Germline CDR1 SEHNR, CDR2 FQNEAQ (reference sequence). The CDR3 spans 15 residues. V dropped 7 bases and J dropped 3 bases, with 18 bases sitting between them. The CDR3 spells CASTPGGGLYTEAFF. CDR3 DNA sequence: TGTGCCAGCACCCCTGGGGGGGGGCTGTACACTGAAGCTTTCTTT.

The rearrangement joins TRBV19 to TRBJ1-5; 8 bases map to TRBD1. The V gene's germline CDR1 is LNHDA and CDR2 SQIVND (reference sequence). This CDR3 comprises 14 residues. V dropped 4 bases and J dropped 7; count of bases not matched to a gene: 6. As DNA, the CDR3 is TGTGCCAGTAGTACTCAGGGGGCGGAGCAGCCCCAGCATTTT. It encodes CASSTQGAEQPQHF.

This chain joins TRBV5-1 and TRBJ1-3; 7 bases are shared with TRBD1. The V gene's germline CDR1 is SGHRS and CDR2 YFSETQ. Losses at the gene ends were 5 bases for V and 0 bases for J; bases not matched to a gene: 5. The CDR3 has 15 residues. CDR3 DNA: TGCGCCAGCAGACTGGGACAGAACTCTGGAAACACCATATATTTT. As protein: CASRLGQNSGNTIYF.

CDR3 coding DNA: TGCGCCAGCAGCTCGGGACTAGCCCCCACAGATACGCAGTATTTT. Translating it yields CASSSGLAPTDTQYF. The V gene is TRBV5-1, the J gene TRBJ2-3, with 9 bases fitting TRBD2. The CDR3 runs 15 residues. V shed 3 bases and J 2 bases; nucleotides not matched to a gene: 4. The germline gives CDR1 SGHRS, CDR2 YFSETQ.

This chain links TRBV6-5 with TRBJ1-1; D is ambiguous. Germline assignment: CDR1 MNHEY and CDR2 SVGAGI. The ends were cut back, 0 bases at V and 5 bases at J, with 10 bases in the middle. The CDR3 spans 14 residues. The CDR3 bases are TGTGCCAGCAGTTACTCGGGCAGGAATACTGAAGCTTTCTTT. This gives the protein CASSYSGRNTEAFF.

The CDR3: CATSRGGETDTQYF. The DNA for the CDR3 is TGTGCCACCAGCAGAGGAGGAGAGACAGATACGCAGTATTTT. This chain links TRBV15 with TRBJ2-3, with D unclear. The CDR3 runs 14 residues. Germline V gene sequence: CDR1 LNHNV, CDR2 YYDKDF (reference sequence). Trimming took off 1 base at V and 3 bases at J, with 8 bases between the two ends.

On this clone itself: The same CDR3 also results from other DNA sequences found in this sample. V gene TRBV5-1 combines with J gene TRBJ1-2; TRBD1 is a possible D gene (5 bases). This CDR3 has 13 residues. The germline gives CDR1 SGHRS, CDR2 YFSETQ. Trimming cost V 0 bases and J 5 bases, with 8 bases left between them. The CDR3 sequence is CASSLDRQYGYTF. The CDR3 region has the DNA TGCGCCAGCAGCTTGGACAGGCAATATGGCTACACCTTC. The full variable domain, completed using reference TRBV5-1 and TRBJ1-2, is KAGVTQTPRYLIKTRGQQVTLSCSPISGHRSVSWYQQTPGQGLQFLFEYFSETQRNKGNFPGRFSGRQFSNSRSEMNVSTLELGDSALYLCASSLDRQYGYTFGSGTRLTVV.

V and J are TRBV7-9 and TRBJ1-1; a possible D gene is TRBD1 (6 bases). This CDR3 region has 13 residues. With 5 bases removed from V and 3 bases from J, the gap between germline ends came to 10 bases. Germline loops: CDR1 SEHNR, CDR2 FQNEAQ (reference sequence). This CDR3 reads CASSRPGDTEAFF. Written as DNA, the CDR3 is TGTGCCAGCAGCCGCCCAGGGGACACTGAAGCTTTCTTT.

The chain couples TRBV10-3 to TRBJ1-2; the D is unclear. Germline lookup yields CDR1 ENHRY and CDR2 SYGVKD. The CDR3 runs 14 residues. The V end was cut by 11 bases, the J end by 0 bases, with 16 bases between. Here the CDR3 DNA reads TGTGCCTCCCACCCGCAGGCAACTAACTATGGCTACACCTTC. Translated, it gives CASHPQATNYGYTF.

This chain joins TRBV6-1 and TRBJ1-2; TRBD1 might be the D (6 bases). Trimming shortened V by 3 bases and J by 6 bases, and 11 bases separated the two germline ends. This CDR3 is 13 amino acids long. The germline V gene encodes CDR1 MNHNS and CDR2 SASEGT. The CDR3 DNA reads TGTGCCAGCAGTGAGGCCTACAGGGATGGCTACACCTTC. Its translation is CASSEAYRDGYTF.

The gene calls are TRBV25-1 and TRBJ1-2; D possibly corresponds to TRBD1 (6 bases). CDR1 and CDR2 (germline): MGHDK, SYGVNS. This CDR3 has 15 amino acids. The ends were cut back, 2 bases at V and 8 bases at J, with 18 bases in the middle. CDR3 amino acids: CASSELPFDRPGYTF. CDR3 nucleotides: TGTGCCAGCAGTGAACTCCCTTTCGACAGGCCGGGCTACACCTTC.

The chain couples TRBV5-6 to TRBJ1-1; D may be TRBD1 (6 bases). Germline loops: CDR1 SGHDT, CDR2 YYEEEE. There are 15 residues in the CDR3. Trimming removed 4 bases at V and 4 bases at J, with 17 bases between. CDR3 protein: CASSRLQGKSTEAFF. The CDR3 region has the DNA TGTGCCAGCAGCCGTCTACAGGGTAAGAGCACTGAAGCTTTCTTT.

This sequence joins TRBV2 and TRBJ2-3; D is perhaps TRBD1 (5 bases). Germline lookup yields CDR1 SNHLY and CDR2 FYNNEI. V was trimmed by 7 bases and J by 7 bases, leaving 15 bases between them. The CDR3 extends over 13 amino acids. The CDR3 loop reads CASNQERGHTQYF. DNA for the CDR3: TGTGCCAGCAATCAAGAAAGGGGCCATACGCAGTATTTT.

This chain connects TRBV5-1 to TRBJ2-3, with 11 nucleotides matching TRBD2. The germline CDR1 and CDR2 sequences are SGHRS and YFSETQ. J was trimmed by 4 bases and V by 1 base; bases with no gene match: 2. This CDR3 spans 15 amino acids. The CDR3 sequence: CASSLFSGGADTQYF. CDR3 bases: TGCGCCAGCAGCTTGTTTAGCGGGGGGGCAGATACGCAGTATTTT.

The V gene is TRBV7-6, the J gene TRBJ2-7; 11 nucleotides agree with TRBD1. The CDR3 contains 14 residues. V dropped 3 bases and J dropped 5; count of bases not matched to a gene: 3. Germline lookup yields CDR1 SGHVS and CDR2 FNYEAQ. The CDR3 DNA follows: TGTGCCAGCAGCTTCCGGACAGGGGGCGACGAGCAGTACTTC. It encodes CASSFRTGGDEQYF.

The J gene is TRBJ2-3, the V gene TRBV19; possibly TRBD2 for D (6 bases). The V gene lost 2 bases and the J gene lost 0 bases, with 9 bases spanning the gap. Per the germline V gene, CDR1 is LNHDA and CDR2 is SQIVND (reference sequence). CDR3 length: 15 residues. CDR3 region: CASSILAASTDTQYF. CDR3 sequence (DNA): TGTGCCAGTAGTATATTAGCGGCTAGCACAGATACGCAGTATTTT.

The chain is built from TRBV7-2 and TRBJ2-7, with TRBD2 as a possible D gene (6 bases). V lost 1 base, J lost 1 base, and 14 bases lay in between. This CDR3 region has 16 residues. Germline values: CDR1 SGHTA, CDR2 FQGNSA. In DNA form, the CDR3 reads TGTGCCAGCAGCTTAGTAGGGACTTCCCCTTCCTACGAGCAGTACTTC. It yields the protein CASSLVGTSPSYEQYF.

V and J are TRBV6-5 and TRBJ1-2, with 9 nucleotides matching TRBD1. V trimming: 2 bases; J trimming: 5 bases; junction bases outside the gene matches: 3. CDR1 and CDR2 from the germline V gene are MNHEY and SVGAGI. The CDR3 has 14 amino acids. CDR3 sequence (DNA): TGTGCCAGCAGTTACGGGACAGGGATGTATGGCTACACCTTC. Translation: CASSYGTGMYGYTF.

The chain is built from TRBV6-5 and TRBJ2-5; TRBD2 matches 8 bases. CDR3 length equals 14 residues. Germline V CDR1 and CDR2: MNHEY, SVGAGI. With V trimmed by 5 bases and J by 1 base, 3 bases remained unmatched. Here the CDR3 DNA reads TGTGCCAGCAGTGTCGGGGGGGCCCAAGAGACCCAGTACTTC. This translates into CASSVGGAQETQYF.

The CDR3, as DNA: TGTGCCAGCAGTTATGGGGGGGCGCAGCCCCAGCATTTT. Protein product: CASSYGGAQPQHF. The chain joins TRBV6-6 to TRBJ1-5; D perhaps matches TRBD1 (6 bases). CDR1 is MNHNY, CDR2 SVGAGI, per germline (reference sequence). V was cut by 3 bases and J by 7 bases, with 10 bases left in between. This CDR3 spans 13 amino acids.

This rearrangement joins TRBV14 to TRBJ1-3; unclear D gene. Between the trimmed V and J ends, which lost 3 bases and 0 bases, there was a span of 3 bases. CDR3 length: 13 amino acids. Germline V gives CDR1 SGHDN, CDR2 FVKESK. The CDR3 nucleotides read TGTGCCAGCAGCCACAGCTCTGGAAACACCATATATTTT. Protein sequence: CASSHSSGNTIYF. The entire variable domain, with the rest obtained from reference TRBV14 and TRBJ1-3, is as follows: EAGVTQFPSHSVIEKGQTVTLRCDPISGHDNLYWYRRVMGKEIKFLLHFVKESKQDESGMPNNRFLAERTGGTYSTLKVQPAELEDSGVYFCASSHSSGNTIYFGEGSWLTVV.

The rearrangement joins TRBV28 to TRBJ2-1, with 7 bases that match TRBD2. V lost 2 bases to trimming and J lost 2 bases; unmatched junction nucleotides: 3. Germline CDR1 reads MDHEN; CDR2 reads SYDVKM. The length of the CDR3 is 15 residues. CDR3 in DNA: TGTGCCAGCAGTTTACGGGACTATCCCTACAATGAGCAGTTCTTC. Its protein product is CASSLRDYPYNEQFF.

The chain's CDR3 is CASQDSLNTEAFF. The CDR3, as DNA: TGTGCCAGCCAGGACAGCTTGAACACTGAAGCTTTCTTT. The chain is built from TRBV6-1 and TRBJ1-1; tentatively, D is TRBD1 (6 bases). The ends were cut back, 8 bases at V and 0 bases at J, with 10 bases in the middle. There are 13 residues in the CDR3. The germline gives CDR1 MNHNS, CDR2 SASEGT.

The chain combines TRBV10-3 with TRBJ1-1; D perhaps matches TRBD1 (5 bases). Germline V lookup: CDR1 ENHRY, CDR2 SYGVKD. The ends were cut back, 0 bases at V and 5 bases at J, with 16 bases in the middle. The CDR3 has 16 amino acids. The CDR3 DNA is TGTGCCATCAGTGAGTCTCTGGTCAGGGCCGGGACTGAAGCTTTCTTT. Its translation: CAISESLVRAGTEAFF.